Given below is one TCR beta chain in context. Its antigen is not known. Germline CDR1 is LNHDA and CDR2 is SQIVND (reference sequence). The CDR3 runs to 15 residues. J lost 16 bases, V lost 2 bases, and 13 bases had no gene match. This sample is part of a study of T cell responses to AZD1222 COVID-19 vaccine. Findings and limits, study-wide: Spike-specific TCR breadth and depth rose after two AZD1222 doses. Clonal diversity was possibly underestimated, and the donors were mostly white British, with more females.

TCRdb's copy holds only in-frame clones and misses some; the assay was immunoSEQ multiplex PCR. The repertoire holds approximately 110,000 clones, with roughly 87% as singletons. This TCR was sampled from an adult in good health. The V call is TRBV19, the J call TRBJ2-1; 11 nucleotides align to TRBD2. Sequences were derived from peripheral blood, sampled on day 0 of AZD1222 vaccination. The CDR3: CASSIRTSGLIESFF. The CDR3 DNA follows: TGTGCCAGTAGTATACGGACTAGCGGGTTAATCGAGTCTTTCTTC.